The source of this TCR beta chain is a study of vaccination and CD4 T cells after COVID-19. This clonotype was counted a few times. Its antigen is currently unknown. Germline V gene lookup returns CDR1 ENHRY and CDR2 SYGVKD. CDR3 length: 14 residues. The junction had 8 bases not matched to a gene; V was cut back by 5 bases and J by 9 bases. Cultured CD4+ T cell DNA underwent sequencing with the Oncomine TCR Beta short-read assay. TCRdb analysed the PCR reads with MiXCR anew, one entry per CDR3 protein. The table has some 20,000 distinct CDR3 sequences, roughly 40% seen once. Treatment given: approximately nine-day PBMC culture with coronavirus spike peptide pools or control peptides (ViraFEST assay).

Sequencing used CD4+ T cells from blood, cultured in vitro, obtained after SARS-CoV-2 vaccination. The chain recombines TRBV10-3 with TRBJ2-3; 10 bases fit TRBD1. The sequence derives from a human donor who had recovered from COVID-19. In nucleotides, the CDR3 is TGTGCCATCAGTCCGGGACAGGGGCCCAGGACGCAGTATTTT. Its translation is CAISPGQGPRTQYF.